This TCR beta chain was identified in a study of T cells in Graves' hyperthyroidism and ophthalmopathy. The TCR beta CDR3 regions underwent amplification using RNA transcripts as the source. Using the HTBI primer set, a first-round RT-PCR was run on the TCR CDR3. TCRdb processed the multiplex PCR reads anew with MiXCR; each CDR3 protein has one entry. Of approximately 640,000 distinct CDR3 sequences listed, 16% are singletons. General study results and limits: In the analysis, a 13 V-J model separated ophthalmopathy from stable hyperthyroidism.

A remark on this clonotype: Its matching antigen is unknown.

This CDR3 region has 18 residues. With 5 bases clipped from V and 10 bases from J, the junction kept 15 bases outside the gene matches. Germline CDR1 SGHTA, CDR2 FQGTGA. V gene TRBV7-3 combines with J gene TRBJ2-3; 16 bases align to TRBD2. The clonotype originates from a woman younger than 45 with Graves' hyperthyroidism. The sequenced sample was blood. CDR3 sequence (DNA): TGTGCCAGCAGCCCTCCACCCGTAGGGACTAGCGGGAGGGCTGCGCAGTATTTT. The encoded protein is CASSPPPVGTSGRAAQYF. The whole variable domain, filled in from reference TRBV7-3 and TRBJ2-3, reads GAGVSQTPSNKVTEKGKYVELRCDPISGHTALYWYRQSLGQGPEFLIYFQGTGAADDSGLPNDRFFAVRPEGSVSTLKIQRTERGDSAVYLCASSPPPVGTSGRAAQYFGPGTRLTVL.